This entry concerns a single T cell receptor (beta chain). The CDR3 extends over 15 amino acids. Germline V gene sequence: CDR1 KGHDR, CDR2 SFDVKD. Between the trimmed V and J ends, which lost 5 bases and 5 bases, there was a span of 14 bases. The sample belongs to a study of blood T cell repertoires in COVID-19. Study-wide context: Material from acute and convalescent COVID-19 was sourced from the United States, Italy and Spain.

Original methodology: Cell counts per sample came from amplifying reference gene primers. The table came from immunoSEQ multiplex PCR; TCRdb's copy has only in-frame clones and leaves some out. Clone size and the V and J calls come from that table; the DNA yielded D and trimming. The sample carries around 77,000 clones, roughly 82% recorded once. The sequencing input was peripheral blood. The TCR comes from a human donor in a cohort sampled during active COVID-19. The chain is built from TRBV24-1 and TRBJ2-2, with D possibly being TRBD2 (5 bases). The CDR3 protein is CATSARGLGTGELFF. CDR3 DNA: TGTGCCACCAGTGCTCGGGGTCTGGGGACCGGGGAGCTGTTTTTT.